Listed below are T cell receptor beta chains from one sample, sequenced in a study of blood T cell repertoires in COVID-19. Clones were sequenced by immunoSEQ multiplex PCR, and TCRdb holds only the in-frame ones, with some missing. In the table there are 200,000 to 250,000 clones, almost 90% of which are singletons. Sequencing was done on a sample of PBMCs or T cells enriched from blood (not recorded which). All receptors derive from a woman aged 50 to 60 with acute COVID-19. Both conserved end residues are trimmed from each CDR3. D genes are given only for firm matches. Not every row has a clone size; where given, it reads once, few, many or a size class.

D gene: NA; CDR3 length: 12; V gene: TRBV5-3; clone size: NA; J gene: TRBJ2-3; CDR3 protein: ARSLEGATDTQY
D gene: TRBD1; CDR3 length: 19; V gene: TRBV27; clone size: NA; J gene: TRBJ1-5; CDR3 protein: ASSSRYNSPLAGQGGGPQH
D gene: TRBD2; CDR3 length: 13; V gene: TRBV28; clone size: NA; J gene: TRBJ2-2; CDR3 protein: ASSLPSGYTGELF
D gene: TRBD1; CDR3 length: 12; V gene: TRBV10-3; clone size: NA; J gene: TRBJ1-6; CDR3 protein: AIRRDRADGALH
D gene: TRBD2; CDR3 length: 13; V gene: TRBV30; clone size: NA; J gene: TRBJ2-7; CDR3 protein: AWGRRTSGPYEQY
D gene: NA; CDR3 length: 13; V gene: TRBV10-3; clone size: NA; J gene: TRBJ2-7; CDR3 protein: AISESSGAPYEQY
D gene: NA; CDR3 length: 15; V gene: TRBV28; clone size: NA; J gene: TRBJ1-4; CDR3 protein: ASSLRSGTKGDEKLF
D gene: NA; CDR3 length: 12; V gene: TRBV11-2; clone size: NA; J gene: TRBJ1-5; CDR3 protein: ASSQGYSNQPQH
D gene: TRBD1; CDR3 length: 13; V gene: TRBV6-5; clone size: NA; J gene: TRBJ1-2; CDR3 protein: ASSYQGQRTAGYT
D gene: NA; CDR3 length: 13; V gene: TRBV27; clone size: NA; J gene: TRBJ2-1; CDR3 protein: ASSLDYQVYNEQF
D gene: TRBD2; CDR3 length: 15; V gene: TRBV5-5; clone size: few; J gene: TRBJ2-3; CDR3 protein: ASSYQTSGRWPDTQY
D gene: NA; CDR3 length: 12; V gene: TRBV11-3; clone size: once; J gene: TRBJ2-1; CDR3 protein: ASSLGSSYNEQF
D gene: TRBD1; CDR3 length: 12; V gene: TRBV6-2/TRBV6-3; clone size: NA; J gene: TRBJ1-5; CDR3 protein: ASSWTGTGQPQH
D gene: NA; CDR3 length: 11; V gene: TRBV12-3/TRBV12-4; clone size: NA; J gene: TRBJ1-1; CDR3 protein: ASSLGTHTEAF
D gene: NA; CDR3 length: 11; V gene: TRBV12-3/TRBV12-4; clone size: NA; J gene: TRBJ2-2; CDR3 protein: ASSFFSTGELF
D gene: NA; CDR3 length: 13; V gene: TRBV5-1; clone size: NA; J gene: TRBJ2-3; CDR3 protein: ASSPRGLSTDTQY
D gene: TRBD1; CDR3 length: 12; V gene: TRBV18; clone size: NA; J gene: TRBJ2-1; CDR3 protein: ASSPGTGRNEQF
D gene: TRBD2; CDR3 length: 14; V gene: TRBV19; clone size: NA; J gene: TRBJ2-2; CDR3 protein: ASSIDLAGVTGELF
D gene: NA; CDR3 length: 14; V gene: TRBV1; clone size: NA; J gene: TRBJ2-7; CDR3 protein: TSSQSTGVSSWEQY
D gene: NA; CDR3 length: 13; V gene: TRBV6-6; clone size: NA; J gene: TRBJ1-3; CDR3 protein: ASSYGAYSGNTIY
D gene: NA; CDR3 length: 16; V gene: TRBV21-1; clone size: NA; J gene: TRBJ2-1; CDR3 protein: ASSKEYTRLAGPNEQF
D gene: TRBD1; CDR3 length: 11; V gene: TRBV7-9; clone size: once; J gene: TRBJ1-1; CDR3 protein: ASSLIGTGEAF